The 28 T cell receptor beta chains given below trace back to one sample, sequenced in a study of beta chain features in type 1 diabetes. General observations from the study: All four CD4+ subsets from Type 1 diabetes patients carried moderately but significantly shorter TCRB CDR3s.

The investigators reverse transcribed all of the isolated RNA, so they sequenced expressed TCRB transcripts. TCRdb's table, derived via immunoSEQ multiplex PCR, lists solely in-frame clones and lacks some. This sample has a few hundred thousand clones; approximately 15% occur once, and the top ten carry roughly 0.02%. Antigens of these TCRs are unknown. The sample consisted of naive CD4+ T cells from blood. The receptors come from a young man with type 1 diabetes.

This chain links TRBV7-9 with TRBJ2-4, with 8 nucleotides matching TRBD1. This CDR3 comprises 14 residues. The germline V gene has CDR1 SEHNR and CDR2 FQNEAQ (reference sequence). The J segment lost 2 bases and the V segment lost 6 bases, leaving 3 bases of the junction unmatched. CDR3 DNA sequence: TGTGCCAGCAGTCCAGGGGGCTCCAAAAACATTCAGTACTTC. Residues: CASSPGGSKNIQYF.

The chain carries TRBV19 and TRBJ2-3; perhaps TRBD1 as D (6 bases). The CDR3 sequence is 13 residues long. In germline, CDR1 is LNHDA, CDR2 SQIVND (reference sequence). Trimming took 9 bases from V and 2 from J, leaving 12 bases between them. The CDR3 here is CASRTADTDTQYF. CDR3 in DNA: TGTGCCAGCAGGACAGCAGACACAGATACGCAGTATTTT.

This clone was detected a few times. The chain is built from TRBV5-1 and TRBJ2-1; D possibly corresponds to TRBD2 (5 bases). There are 15 residues in the CDR3. Trimming removed 7 bases from V and 5 bases from J, with 19 bases in between. The germline gives CDR1 SGHRS, CDR2 YFSETQ. CDR3 nucleotides: TGCGCCAGCCGCCGGGGTGGGCAACCCGACAATGAGCAGTTCTTC. Amino acid sequence: CASRRGGQPDNEQFF. The full variable domain, with the rest looked up from reference TRBV5-1 and TRBJ2-1, is KAGVTQTPRYLIKTRGQQVTLSCSPISGHRSVSWYQQTPGQGLQFLFEYFSETQRNKGNFPGRFSGRQFSNSRSEMNVSTLELGDSALYLCASRRGGQPDNEQFFGPGTRLTVL.

This clone has just a few counts. CDR3 bases: TGTGCCAGTAGTATGGAGGCAGTAATGAACACTGAAGCTTTCTTT. This gives the protein CASSMEAVMNTEAFF. The V gene is TRBV19, the J gene TRBJ1-1, with unresolved D. From germline, CDR1 is LNHDA and CDR2 SQIVND (reference sequence). V was shortened by 3 bases and J by 0 bases, with 11 bases between the two germline ends. The CDR3 is 15 residues long.

The genes are TRBV5-4 and TRBJ2-1; 12 bases agree with TRBD1. Germline lookup yields CDR1 SGHNT and CDR2 YYREEE (reference sequence). J gave up 10 bases and V 0 bases, and 8 bases lay outside the gene matches. The CDR3 consists of 16 residues. The CDR3 loop reads CASSLVGTGGFEEQFF. For the CDR3, the DNA is TGTGCCAGCAGCTTGGTAGGGACAGGGGGCTTTGAAGAGCAGTTCTTC.

The chain combines TRBV18 with TRBJ2-7; 11 bases agree with TRBD1. This CDR3 comprises 16 residues. Germline trimming cut 0 bases from V and 5 bases from J; bases unmatched to any gene: 6. Germline-derived CDR1 and CDR2 are KGHSH and LQKENI. The CDR3 nucleotides are TGTGCCAGCTCACCACCGCGGGGACAGGGGGAAAACGAGCAGTACTTC. This gives the protein CASSPPRGQGENEQYF.

In this sample, this clone turned up a few times. CDR3 DNA: TGTGCCAGCAGCTCTACGACTAGTTCCCATGAGCAGTTCTTC. Amino acids: CASSSTTSSHEQFF. This chain joins TRBV11-2 and TRBJ2-1; D possibly corresponds to TRBD2 (6 bases). The V and J ends lost 4 bases and 8 bases respectively, with 15 bases between them. The CDR3 sequence is 14 residues long. The germline V gene encodes CDR1 SGHAT and CDR2 FQNNGV.

The rearrangement uses TRBV4-1 and TRBJ2-5; maybe TRBD1 (6 bases). V was trimmed by 0 bases and J by 3 bases, leaving 20 bases between them. Per the germline V gene, CDR1 is MGHRA and CDR2 is YSYEKL. There are 18 residues in the CDR3. The CDR3 spells CASSQEPPHQGFEETQYF. CDR3 DNA sequence: TGCGCCAGCAGCCAAGAACCACCCCATCAGGGGTTCGAAGAGACCCAGTACTTC.

CDR3 DNA: TGCGCCAGCAGCCAACCCACGGGACAGATCTATGAAAAACTGTTTTTT. As protein: CASSQPTGQIYEKLFF. V gene TRBV4-1 combines with J gene TRBJ1-4; 7 bases line up with TRBD1. CDR1 MGHRA and CDR2 YSYEKL come from the germline V gene. This CDR3 region has 16 residues. J gave up 6 bases and V 2 bases, and 9 bases lay outside the gene matches.

This clone was seen only a few times. This sequence joins TRBV5-4 and TRBJ2-1, with 14 bases identical to TRBD2. Germline CDR1 SGHNT, CDR2 YYREEE (reference sequence). The V gene end was trimmed by 2 bases and the J gene end by 8 bases; junction bases not matched to a gene: 6. CDR3 length: 16 residues. The CDR3 bases are TGTGCCAGCAGCTTCCGGACTAGCGGGAGGAGGTATGAGCAGTTCTTC. It yields the protein CASSFRTSGRRYEQFF.

This clone was observed a handful of times. The chain recombines TRBV5-1 with TRBJ2-1; D is possibly TRBD2 (5 bases). The CDR3 is 13 amino acids. Germline loops: CDR1 SGHRS, CDR2 YFSETQ. Trimming cost V 4 bases and J 8 bases, with 13 bases left between them. The CDR3 DNA reads as TGCGCCAGCAGCCCCCCTACTAGAGATGAGCAGTTCTTC. This translates into CASSPPTRDEQFF.

The chain combines TRBV7-6 with TRBJ2-3, with 9 bases identical to TRBD1. The CDR3 consists of 15 residues. CDR1 and CDR2 (germline): SGHVS, FNYEAQ. V dropped 4 bases and J dropped 2; count of bases not matched to a gene: 4. Here the CDR3 DNA reads TGTGCCAGCAGCTCGACAGGGGGAATCACAGATACGCAGTATTTT. Protein sequence: CASSSTGGITDTQYF. Full variable domain (rest looked up from reference TRBV7-6 and TRBJ2-3): GAGVSQSPRYKVTKRGQDVALRCDPISGHVSLYWYRQALGQGPEFLTYFNYEAQQDKSGLPNDRFSAERPEGSISTLTIQRTEQRDSAMYRCASSSTGGITDTQYFGPGTRLTVL.

The rearrangement links TRBV4-2 to TRBJ1-2; 7 bases align to TRBD1. The V gene end was trimmed by 1 base and the J gene end by 2 bases; junction bases not matched to a gene: 4. The CDR3 runs 15 residues. Germline V gene sequence: CDR1 LGHNA, CDR2 YNFKEQ. The CDR3 region is CASSQVLQGNYGYTF. Here the CDR3 DNA reads TGTGCCAGCAGCCAAGTTTTACAGGGGAACTATGGCTACACCTTC.

The chain recombines TRBV5-1 with TRBJ2-1, with 8 nucleotides matching TRBD2. Germline V gene lookup returns CDR1 SGHRS and CDR2 YFSETQ. The CDR3 length is 16 residues. Losses at the gene ends were 1 base for V and 0 bases for J; bases not matched to a gene: 3. The CDR3 bases are TGCGCCAGCAGCTTGAGAGCGGGGGACTCCTACAATGAGCAGTTCTTC. Protein sequence: CASSLRAGDSYNEQFF. Filled out from reference TRBV5-1 and TRBJ2-1, the complete variable domain reads KAGVTQTPRYLIKTRGQQVTLSCSPISGHRSVSWYQQTPGQGLQFLFEYFSETQRNKGNFPGRFSGRQFSNSRSEMNVSTLELGDSALYLCASSLRAGDSYNEQFFGPGTRLTVL.

This clone has more than one count but fewer than ten. The V and J genes are TRBV2 and TRBJ1-4, with 7 bases fitting TRBD1. This CDR3 comprises 14 residues. V was clipped by 0 bases and J by 7 bases; unmatched bases: 2. Per the germline V gene, CDR1 is SNHLY and CDR2 is FYNNEI. This chain's CDR3 is CASSEAQGSEKLFF. The CDR3 coding sequence is TGTGCCAGCAGTGAAGCACAGGGGAGTGAAAAACTGTTTTTT. Full variable domain (remainder filled in from reference TRBV2 and TRBJ1-4): EPEVTQTPSHQVTQMGQEVILRCVPISNHLYFYWYRQILGQKVEFLVSFYNNEISEKSEIFDDQFSVERPDGSNFTLKIRSTKLEDSAMYFCASSEAQGSEKLFFGSGTQLSVL.

The table lists this clone with a count of one. No DNA is shown, since the ends of the CDR3 on it are uncertain; the CDR3 is the one TCRdb lists. This rearrangement joins TRBV20-1 to TRBJ2-7; TRBD2 is taken as the D call from the table, unchecked against the DNA. Looked up from germline, CDR1 is DFQATT and CDR2 is SNEGSKA (reference sequence). The CDR3 extends over 11 residues, inclusive of both ends. The CDR3 protein is CSATSGRGLYF.

There are a few counts of this clone. V gene TRBV10-3 combines with J gene TRBJ2-1; D is possibly TRBD1 (7 bases). The CDR3 covers 13 residues. The V gene lost 6 bases and the J gene lost 7 bases, with 13 bases spanning the gap. Germline V gene data show CDR1 as ENHRY and CDR2 as SYGVKD. As DNA, the CDR3 is TGTGCCATCAGCGGGGGACAGAAAAATGAGCAGTTCTTC. Amino acids: CAISGGQKNEQFF.

This clone was detected only a few times. The chain couples TRBV11-2 to TRBJ1-1; possible D gene TRBD1, 5 bases. CDR1 and CDR2 from the germline V gene are SGHAT and FQNNGV. Trimming shortened V by 2 bases and J by 1 base, and 8 bases separated the two germline ends. This CDR3 spans 14 amino acids. The CDR3 is CASSLRQGNTEAFF. The DNA for the CDR3 is TGTGCCAGCAGCTTAAGGCAGGGGAACACTGAAGCTTTCTTT.

V usage is TRBV4-1 and J usage is TRBJ2-3; 12 bases map to TRBD2. The CDR3 sequence is 18 residues long. J lost 6 bases, V lost 1 base, and 11 bases had no gene match. Germline CDR1 and CDR2: MGHRA and YSYEKL. The CDR3 here is CASSQVLGTSGRRDTQYF. The CDR3 DNA reads as TGCGCCAGCAGCCAAGTCCTGGGAACTAGCGGGAGGAGGGATACGCAGTATTTT.

The rearrangement uses TRBV29-1 and TRBJ2-4, with TRBD1 matching 7 bases. The V gene end was trimmed by 6 bases and the J gene end by 7 bases; junction bases not matched to a gene: 9. Germline CDR1 SQVTM, CDR2 ANQGSEA. CDR3 length: 13 residues. The CDR3 bases are TGCAGCGTACTGACAGGGACGGGGAACATTCAGTACTTC. This sequence encodes CSVLTGTGNIQYF.

This clone was counted a few times. CDR3 DNA: TGTGCCTGGAGGGTGGCAGGGGGCACTGAAGCTTTCTTT. It translates to CAWRVAGGTEAFF. The chain couples TRBV30 to TRBJ1-1, with 7 bases identical to TRBD1. CDR1 and CDR2 (germline): GTSNPN, SVGIG (reference sequence). This CDR3 spans 13 amino acids. With V trimmed by 3 bases and J by 4 bases, 5 bases remained unmatched.

This chain joins TRBV5-1 and TRBJ2-2, with TRBD2 matching over 9 bases. The V gene's germline CDR1 is SGHRS and CDR2 YFSETQ. V trimming: 0 bases; J trimming: 5 bases; junction bases outside the gene matches: 8. The CDR3 sequence is 17 residues long. The DNA of the CDR3 is TGCGCCAGCAGCTTGGGATTAGCGGGAGTAAGGACCGGGGAGCTGTTTTTT. Translated: CASSLGLAGVRTGELFF.

This clone was seen a handful of times. This chain joins TRBV18 and TRBJ1-1; D is unresolved. The CDR3 totals 14 residues. Germline V gene sequence: CDR1 KGHSH, CDR2 LQKENI. V was cut by 2 bases and J by 6 bases, with 13 bases left in between. CDR3 sequence: CASSPDRARAEAFF. The CDR3 coding sequence is TGTGCCAGCTCACCAGATAGAGCGCGCGCTGAAGCTTTCTTT.

There are a few counts of this clone. The V call is TRBV29-1, the J call TRBJ2-1; TRBD1 aligns across 8 bases. Germline V gives CDR1 SQVTM, CDR2 ANQGSEA. The CDR3 length is 15 residues. V shed 4 bases, J shed 0 bases, and the junction held 5 bases outside the gene matches. CDR3 bases: TGCAGCGTTGCCCGGACAGGGACCTCCTACAATGAGCAGTTCTTC. This translates into CSVARTGTSYNEQFF.

This clone was seen a few times. The CDR3 sequence: CASSLTGVWSNQPQHF. CDR3 coding DNA: TGTGCCAGCAGCTTGACAGGGGTATGGAGCAATCAGCCCCAGCATTTT. The rearrangement uses TRBV5-6 and TRBJ1-5; 7 positions agree with TRBD1. Germline CDR1 and CDR2: SGHDT and YYEEEE. After removal of 1 base from V and 1 base from J, the junction contained 5 bases not matched to a gene. The CDR3 extends over 16 amino acids.

This CDR3 is CASSPGSGWQPQHF. As DNA, the CDR3 is TGTGCCAGCTCACCAGGGAGCGGCTGGCAGCCCCAGCATTTT. The chain employs TRBV18 and TRBJ1-5; D is uncertain. Per the germline V gene, CDR1 is KGHSH and CDR2 is LQKENI. The CDR3 sequence is 14 residues long. V shed 2 bases and J shed 7 bases, with 12 bases lying between them.

This clone was detected a few times. The V and J genes are TRBV6-5 and TRBJ1-1; D may be TRBD1 (5 bases). CDR1 and CDR2 from the germline V gene are MNHEY and SVGAGI. CDR3 length equals 15 residues. The V end was cut by 8 bases, the J end by 4 bases, with 20 bases between. In DNA form, the CDR3 reads TGTGCCAGCTGGCCGGGACCCCTCGGGGGCACTGAAGCTTTCTTT. Its translation: CASWPGPLGGTEAFF.

The chain has TRBV7-9 and TRBJ2-7; weak D call: TRBD1 (5 bases). Germline V CDR1 and CDR2: SEHNR, FQNEAQ (reference sequence). With 0 bases removed from V and 4 bases from J, the gap between germline ends came to 16 bases. The CDR3 totals 16 residues. Here the CDR3 reads CASSLATDRSAYEQYF. The CDR3 nucleotides read TGTGCCAGCAGCTTAGCCACTGACAGATCGGCTTACGAGCAGTACTTC.